This T cell receptor (beta chain) was captured in a study of cytomegalovirus exposure and HLA in healthy donors. With V trimmed by 2 bases and J by 8 bases, 9 bases remained unmatched. The CDR3 loop spans 15 amino acids. Germline CDR1 is SGHRS and CDR2 is YFSETQ. The PCR was carried out with 60 Vbeta primers and 13 Jbeta primers. Clones were read by immunoSEQ multiplex PCR, and TCRdb kept only the in-frame ones, dropping some. The sample comprises approximately 85,000 clones, about three quarters of which are singletons, and around 10% rests with the top ten. The source of this sequence is a woman aged 40 to 49 in good health and CMV-seropositive. The chain carries TRBV5-1 and TRBJ1-4; TRBD1 agrees at 7 bases. The sequenced material came from PBMCs. The CDR3 sequence: CASSFGTADPEKLFF. CDR3 DNA: TGCGCCAGCAGCTTTGGGACAGCGGACCCCGAAAAACTGTTTTTT.